The rows below give T cell receptor beta chains drawn from one sample of a study of T cells in Graves' hyperthyroidism and ophthalmopathy. MiXCR, applied by TCRdb to the multiplex PCR reads, yields one record per CDR3 protein. The sample yields around 520,000 distinct CDR3 sequences, 14% seen once. The sequencing input was blood. All receptors derive from a woman aged 40 to 50 with Graves' hyperthyroidism. Each CDR3 is given with its conserved first and last residue.

V,length,J,CDR3
TRBV20-1,15,TRBJ2-3,CSATSTGTRADTQYF
TRBV5-1,16,TRBJ2-3,CASSTPTSGITDTQYF
TRBV28,13,TRBJ2-7,CASKRDLSYEQYF
TRBV5-1,15,TRBJ2-3,CASSLEQAFTDTQYF
TRBV20-1,14,TRBJ2-5,CSARNLAGGETQYF
TRBV19,14,TRBJ1-1,CASSIGWDSPAAFF
TRBV3-1,17,TRBJ2-2,CASSQVLALGGSGELFF
TRBV28,14,TRBJ1-2,CASSLGGENYGYTF
TRBV28,14,TRBJ1-2,CASTLGRGGYGYTF
TRBV10-2,16,TRBJ2-2,CASRRQGGMNTGELFF
TRBV11-2,19,TRBJ2-3,CASSLDHRTSGRAGDTQYF
TRBV2,14,TRBJ1-5,CASSVGRPEQPQHF
TRBV5-1,15,TRBJ1-2,CASSLPPPDWLGYTF
TRBV28,14,TRBJ1-1,CASSLLRLGTEAFF
TRBV9,16,TRBJ1-1,CASSPQSGLMNTEAFF
TRBV5-1,18,TRBJ1-2,CASSANPGQGDGYYGYTF
TRBV24-1,15,TRBJ1-1,CATSDSPGGNTEAFF